This T cell receptor beta chain is from a study of vaccination effects on CD4 cells after COVID-19. About this clone: What it recognizes is unknown.

Researchers isolated CD4+ T cells once approximately ten days of culture had elapsed. The CDR3 extends over 14 amino acids. The V and J ends lost 5 bases and 5 bases respectively, with 17 bases between them. Germline V gene sequence: CDR1 SGHRS, CDR2 YFSETQ. TCRdb keeps only in-frame clones here, not all; method: immunoSEQ multiplex PCR. In the table there are about 30,000 clones, 60% to 80% of which are singletons. The receptor comes from a human donor who received a COVID-19 vaccine. Sequenced here: CD4+ T cells from PBMCs cultured without peptide, sampled before COVID-19 vaccination. The chain has TRBV5-1 and TRBJ2-7, with D unresolved. CDR3 sequence: CASRLQPTKDEQYF. In DNA, the CDR3 is TGCGCCAGCAGACTACAACCTACGAAGGACGAGCAGTACTTC.